Listed here are 15 T cell receptor beta chains from one sample, sequenced in a study of shared clonotypes between healthy human individuals. Sequencing used immunoSEQ multiplex PCR; TCRdb keeps in-frame clones, though not all of them. Among some 630,000 clones listed, around 72% were seen once. Material: memory CD4+ T cells sorted from blood. Stated subset: CD45RA-negative fraction. Receptors originate from a woman aged 25-40 years in good health.

The chain has TRBV28 and TRBJ2-7; TRBD2 is a possible D gene (5 bases). V was pared by 1 base and J by 3 bases, with 10 bases between. Germline V lookup: CDR1 MDHEN, CDR2 SYDVKM. This CDR3 has 14 amino acids. Here the CDR3 reads CASSLSDRGYEQYF. The CDR3 coding sequence is TGTGCCAGCAGTTTATCAGATCGGGGCTACGAGCAGTACTTC.

This sequence joins TRBV18 and TRBJ2-1; 11 bases agree with TRBD2. Germline values: CDR1 KGHSH, CDR2 LQKENI. The V gene end was trimmed by 3 bases and the J gene end by 6 bases; junction bases not matched to a gene: 1. The CDR3 length is 14 residues. The CDR3 coding sequence is TGTGCCAGCTCACCGACTAGCGGGATCAATGAGCAGTTCTTC. It encodes CASSPTSGINEQFF.

The J gene is TRBJ1-4, the V gene TRBV15; 7 nucleotides line up with TRBD1. The germline CDR1 and CDR2 sequences are LNHNV and YYDKDF (reference sequence). V shed 1 base and J 8 bases; nucleotides not matched to a gene: 7. The CDR3 runs 15 residues. The CDR3 sequence: CATSRGQGVREKLFF. CDR3 in DNA: TGTGCCACCAGCAGAGGACAGGGAGTAAGGGAAAAACTGTTTTTT.

As DNA, the CDR3 is TGTGCCAGCAGTCCACCGGACAGGGCTTTCGAAAAACTGTTTTTT. Encoded protein: CASSPPDRAFEKLFF. The chain employs TRBV28 and TRBJ1-4; TRBD1 agrees at 8 bases. V was pared by 5 bases and J by 8 bases, with 10 bases of the junction left unmatched. The CDR3 has 15 residues. In germline, CDR1 is MDHEN, CDR2 SYDVKM.

V usage is TRBV27 and J usage is TRBJ2-3, with 8 bases identical to TRBD2. V shed 7 bases, J shed 2 bases, and the junction held 11 bases outside the gene matches. CDR3 length: 16 amino acids. From germline, CDR1 is MNHEY and CDR2 SMNVEV (reference sequence). CDR3 bases: TGTGCCAGCAAAGCGGGAGTCAATCTTATCACAGATACGCAGTATTTT. It translates to CASKAGVNLITDTQYF.

This clone appeared many times. This chain connects TRBV6-1 to TRBJ2-7; 8 bases fit TRBD2. Unmatched junction bases numbered 10, after V lost 6 bases and J lost 3 bases. The CDR3 has 15 amino acids. The germline V gene has CDR1 MNHNS and CDR2 SASEGT. CDR3: CASRPPGGGVYEQYF. In nucleotides, the CDR3 is TGTGCCAGCAGACCCCCCGGGGGGGGTGTCTACGAGCAGTACTTC.

In its sample, this clone was seen many times. This sequence joins TRBV19 and TRBJ1-1; D call uncertain. CDR3 length: 14 residues. V lost 4 bases and J lost 3, with 12 bases in between. Germline loops: CDR1 LNHDA, CDR2 SQIVND (reference sequence). In DNA form, the CDR3 reads TGTGCCAGTAGTACCCGAGGTGGGGACACTGAAGCTTTCTTT. It codes for CASSTRGGDTEAFF.

This clone was seen a handful of times. The chain carries TRBV19 and TRBJ1-1, with a weak D call TRBD1 (5 bases). Germline-derived CDR1 and CDR2 are LNHDA and SQIVND (reference sequence). V lost 3 bases to trimming and J lost 7 bases, with 12 bases between them. The CDR3 is made up of 13 amino acids. The CDR3 reads CASSMKLTVEAFF. The CDR3 DNA follows: TGTGCCAGTAGTATGAAGCTGACAGTTGAAGCTTTCTTT.

The V and J genes are TRBV19 and TRBJ1-1; maybe TRBD1 (6 bases). The CDR3 sequence is 15 residues long. CDR1 is LNHDA, CDR2 SQIVND, per germline (reference sequence). V was clipped by 4 bases and J by 1 base, with 13 bases between them. The CDR3 DNA is TGTGCCAGTAGTACCCGACAGGCGGGGAACACTGAAGCTTTCTTT. Translated: CASSTRQAGNTEAFF.

This clone has just a few counts. The chain carries TRBV18 and TRBJ1-2; a weak D match, TRBD1 (5 bases). Germline V CDR1 and CDR2: KGHSH, LQKENI. This CDR3 has 13 amino acids. Between the trimmed V and J ends, which lost 2 bases and 3 bases, there was a span of 7 bases. The CDR3 is CASSPRGDYGYTF. In DNA form, the CDR3 reads TGTGCCAGCTCACCAAGGGGCGACTATGGCTACACCTTC.

The rearrangement links TRBV7-2 to TRBJ1-1, with D possibly being TRBD1 (5 bases). CDR1 and CDR2 from the germline V gene are SGHTA and FQGNSA. The CDR3 contains 15 residues. V was shortened by 5 bases and J by 6 bases, with 19 bases between the two germline ends. CDR3 in DNA: TGTGCCAGCAGCCCAGACTTCTTTTTAGGGGCTGAAGCTTTCTTT. It encodes CASSPDFFLGAEAFF. Complete variable domain (other parts from reference TRBV7-2 and TRBJ1-1): GAGVSQSPSNKVTEKGKDVELRCDPISGHTALYWYRQSLGQGLEFLIYFQGNSAPDKSGLPSDRFSAERTGGSVSTLTIQRTQQEDSAVYLCASSPDFFLGAEAFFGQGTRLTVV.

The chain carries TRBV7-2 and TRBJ2-7; a possible D gene is TRBD2 (5 bases). CDR3 length: 14 amino acids. CDR1 and CDR2 from the germline V gene are SGHTA and FQGNSA. V lost 3 bases to trimming and J lost 6 bases, with 15 bases between them. Here the CDR3 reads CASSFGWGEGEQYF. The CDR3 DNA follows: TGTGCCAGCAGCTTCGGCTGGGGTGAGGGCGAGCAGTACTTC.

The chain joins TRBV28 to TRBJ1-4; 7 bases fit TRBD1. Germline V gene sequence: CDR1 MDHEN, CDR2 SYDVKM. V was clipped by 3 bases and J by 10 bases; unmatched bases: 8. This CDR3 comprises 14 residues. The CDR3 protein is CASSFSGRGGKLFF. The CDR3 DNA reads TGTGCCAGCAGTTTTAGCGGCAGGGGGGGAAAACTGTTTTTT.

V and J are TRBV7-7 and TRBJ2-2; TRBD1 aligns across 11 bases. Germline assignment: CDR1 SSHAT and CDR2 FNYEAQ (reference sequence). With V trimmed by 4 bases and J by 10 bases, 8 bases remained unmatched. This CDR3 is 15 amino acids long. This chain's CDR3 is CASSSRTGGHPELFF. The CDR3 DNA follows: TGTGCCAGCAGCTCAAGGACAGGGGGCCATCCGGAGCTGTTTTTT. The complete variable domain, with remaining parts taken from reference TRBV7-7 and TRBJ2-2, reads GAGVSQSPRYKVTKRGQDVTLRCDPISSHATLYWYQQALGQGPEFLTYFNYEAQPDKSGLPSDRFSAERPEGSISTLTIQRTEQRDSAMYRCASSSRTGGHPELFFGEGSRLTVL.

This clone was recorded a few times. Other DNA sequences in this specimen translate into the identical CDR3. The chain links TRBV5-1 to TRBJ2-7, with 7 bases matching TRBD1. V shed 0 bases, J shed 0 bases, and the junction held 0 bases outside the gene matches. Germline loops: CDR1 SGHRS, CDR2 YFSETQ. This CDR3 comprises 14 residues. CDR3 coding DNA: TGCGCCAGCAGCTTGGGACAGGGCTCCTACGAGCAGTACTTC. Its translation: CASSLGQGSYEQYF. Full variable domain (rest looked up from reference TRBV5-1 and TRBJ2-7): KAGVTQTPRYLIKTRGQQVTLSCSPISGHRSVSWYQQTPGQGLQFLFEYFSETQRNKGNFPGRFSGRQFSNSRSEMNVSTLELGDSALYLCASSLGQGSYEQYFGPGTRLTVT.